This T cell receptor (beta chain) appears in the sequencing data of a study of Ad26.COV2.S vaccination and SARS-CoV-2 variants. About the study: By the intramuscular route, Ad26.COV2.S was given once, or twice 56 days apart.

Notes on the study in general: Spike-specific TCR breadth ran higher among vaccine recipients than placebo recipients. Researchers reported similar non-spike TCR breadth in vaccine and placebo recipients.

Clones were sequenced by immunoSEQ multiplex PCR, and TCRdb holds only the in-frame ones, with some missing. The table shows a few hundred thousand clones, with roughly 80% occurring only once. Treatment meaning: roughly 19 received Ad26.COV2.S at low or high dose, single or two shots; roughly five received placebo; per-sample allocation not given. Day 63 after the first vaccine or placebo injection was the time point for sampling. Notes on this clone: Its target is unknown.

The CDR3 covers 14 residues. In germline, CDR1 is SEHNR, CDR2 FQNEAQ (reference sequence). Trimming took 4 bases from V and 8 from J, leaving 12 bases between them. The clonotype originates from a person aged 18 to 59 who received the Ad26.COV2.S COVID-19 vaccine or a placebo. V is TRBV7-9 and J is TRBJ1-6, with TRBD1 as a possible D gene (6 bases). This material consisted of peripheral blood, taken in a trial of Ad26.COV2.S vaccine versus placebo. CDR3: CASSSGAAHSPLHF. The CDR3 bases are TGTGCCAGCAGCTCGGGGGCAGCACATTCACCCCTCCACTTT.